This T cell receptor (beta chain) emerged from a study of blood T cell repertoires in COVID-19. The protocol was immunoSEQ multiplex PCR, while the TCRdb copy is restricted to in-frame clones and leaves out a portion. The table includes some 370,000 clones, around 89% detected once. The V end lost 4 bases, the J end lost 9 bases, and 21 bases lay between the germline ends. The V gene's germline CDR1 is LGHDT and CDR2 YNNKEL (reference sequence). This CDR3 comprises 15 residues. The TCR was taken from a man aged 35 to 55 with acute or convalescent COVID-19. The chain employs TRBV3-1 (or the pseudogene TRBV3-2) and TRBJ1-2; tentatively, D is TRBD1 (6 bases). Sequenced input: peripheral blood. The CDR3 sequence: CASSRPGTQMNSYTF. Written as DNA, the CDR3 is TGTGCCAGCAGCCGCCCCGGGACACAAATGAACAGCTACACCTTC.